This record looks at one T cell receptor (beta chain) sequence and its context. The data were taken from a study of long-term antiretroviral therapy in people with HIV. Germline V gene sequence: CDR1 SGHAT, CDR2 FQNNGV. V shed 6 bases, J shed 5 bases, and the junction held 10 bases outside the gene matches. CDR3 length: 15 amino acids. An immunoSEQ assay, version v3.0, was performed at survey level. Repertoires were generated with immunoSEQ multiplex PCR, while TCRdb's copy carries only in-frame clones and drops some. This sample has some 15,000 clones, with around 84% found just once. This sequence originates from a man between 18 and 35 years old with HIV. This chain joins TRBV11-2 and TRBJ2-7; 10 positions match TRBD2. This specimen was unsorted PBMCs, taken 0.1 years after starting antiretroviral therapy. CDR3 residues: CASSIRASGSDEQYF. Here the CDR3 DNA reads TGTGCCAGCAGTATCCGCGCTAGCGGGAGCGACGAGCAGTACTTC.